The rows below give T cell receptor beta chains drawn from one sample of a study of T cells in Graves' hyperthyroidism and ophthalmopathy. Each CDR3 protein is one row after TCRdb ran MiXCR on the multiplex PCR reads. The data hold hundreds of thousands of distinct CDR3 sequences, with around 42% observed a single time. What was sequenced was peripheral blood or thyroid tissue (not recorded which). These receptors were obtained from a woman in her late teens or twenties with Graves' hyperthyroidism. CDR3s include the opening cysteine and the closing phenylalanine or tryptophan. The order of the fields is J gene, V gene, clone size, D gene, CDR3 DNA, CDR3 protein. A D gene is named only where the DNA matches it firmly. Only part of the rows carry a size: once, few, many, or a class if the clone is expanded.

j_call: TRBJ2-2; v_call: TRBV10-3; clone_size: -; d_call: -; cdr3_nt: TGTGCCATCAGTCTCGGGTCGCCCACCGGGGAGCTGTTTTTT; cdr3_aa: CAISLGSPTGELFF
j_call: TRBJ2-7; v_call: TRBV10-3; clone_size: -; d_call: -; cdr3_nt: TGTGCCATCAGTGACCCCGGGGACTACGAGCAGTACTTC; cdr3_aa: CAISDPGDYEQYF
j_call: TRBJ1-4; v_call: TRBV7-9; clone_size: many; d_call: -; cdr3_nt: TGTGCCAGCAGCTCAACAGGGAGAACTAATGAAAAACTGTTTTTT; cdr3_aa: CASSSTGRTNEKLFF
j_call: TRBJ2-7; v_call: TRBV7-3; clone_size: -; d_call: -; cdr3_nt: TGTGCCAGCAGGGCTGCCCAAGGGGGAGTGTACGAGCAGTACTTC; cdr3_aa: CASRAAQGGVYEQYF
j_call: TRBJ1-3; v_call: TRBV2; clone_size: -; d_call: -; cdr3_nt: TGTGCCAGCAGTTCCCCGGACGGGCTCTCTGGAAACACCATATATTTT; cdr3_aa: CASSSPDGLSGNTIYF
j_call: TRBJ1-5; v_call: TRBV2; clone_size: -; d_call: TRBD1; cdr3_nt: TGTGCCAGCAGTGGGGTCCCGGGACAGGCGGACAATCAGCCCCAGCATTTT; cdr3_aa: CASSGVPGQADNQPQHF
j_call: TRBJ1-5; v_call: TRBV7-2; clone_size: -; d_call: -; cdr3_nt: TGTGCCAGCAGCTTTGAGTACAGCAATCAGCCCCAGCATTTT; cdr3_aa: CASSFEYSNQPQHF
j_call: TRBJ1-2; v_call: TRBV2; clone_size: -; d_call: -; cdr3_nt: TGTGCCAGCAGCCAAGGACAGTTAAGGGATGGCTACACCTTC; cdr3_aa: CASSQGQLRDGYTF
j_call: TRBJ2-7; v_call: TRBV19; clone_size: -; d_call: TRBD2; cdr3_nt: TGTGCCAGTAGTCCAGCGGGGAGCTACGAGCAGTACTTC; cdr3_aa: CASSPAGSYEQYF
j_call: TRBJ1-5; v_call: TRBV7-9; clone_size: -; d_call: -; cdr3_nt: TGTGCCAGCACGCCGGTTCAGGGCATTCAGCCCCAGCATTTT; cdr3_aa: CASTPVQGIQPQHF
j_call: TRBJ2-7; v_call: TRBV24-1; clone_size: few; d_call: TRBD1; cdr3_nt: TGTGCCACCAGTGACCCGGGACAGGTCTACGAGCAGTACTTC; cdr3_aa: CATSDPGQVYEQYF